This T cell receptor beta chain appears in the sequencing data of a study of PD-L1 blockade in urothelial cancer. The CDR3 spans 13 residues. The germline gives CDR1 LNHDA, CDR2 SQIVND (reference sequence). Trimming stripped 2 bases from V and 5 bases from J, with 9 bases between. Some clones are missing from TCRdb's copy, which holds only in-frame ones; the method was immunoSEQ multiplex PCR. There are around 130,000 clones in the sample; about 81% occur only once, and around 3.2% lies in the top ten. Documented time point: pretreatment peripheral blood. The material was PBMCs, obtained around atezolizumab (anti-PD-L1) treatment. The gene calls are TRBV19 and TRBJ2-5; no clear D. The origin of this receptor is a man over 45 with urothelial cancer. The DNA of the CDR3 is TGTGCCAGTAGTATACTGGCTCAGGAGACCCAGTACTTC. It is translated as CASSILAQETQYF.